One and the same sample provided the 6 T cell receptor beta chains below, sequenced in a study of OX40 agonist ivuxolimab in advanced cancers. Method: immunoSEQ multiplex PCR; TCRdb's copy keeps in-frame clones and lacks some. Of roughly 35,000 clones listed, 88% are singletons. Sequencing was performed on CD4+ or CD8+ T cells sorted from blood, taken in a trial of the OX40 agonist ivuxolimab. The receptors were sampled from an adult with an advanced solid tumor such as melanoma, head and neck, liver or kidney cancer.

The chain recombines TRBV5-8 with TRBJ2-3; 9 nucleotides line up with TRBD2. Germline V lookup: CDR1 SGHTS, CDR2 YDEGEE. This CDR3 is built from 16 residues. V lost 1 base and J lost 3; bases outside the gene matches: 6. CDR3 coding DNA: TGTGCCAGCAGCTTGTGGCGGGGGGGGCGGACAGATACGCAGTATTTT. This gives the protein CASSLWRGGRTDTQYF.

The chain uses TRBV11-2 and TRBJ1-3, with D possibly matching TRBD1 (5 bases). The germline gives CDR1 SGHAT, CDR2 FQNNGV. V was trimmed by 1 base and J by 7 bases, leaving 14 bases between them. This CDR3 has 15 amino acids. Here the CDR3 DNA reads TGTGCCAGCAGCTTAGTGGGGCCCGGGGGGAACACCATATATTTT. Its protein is CASSLVGPGGNTIYF. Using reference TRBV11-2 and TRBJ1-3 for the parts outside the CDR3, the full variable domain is EAGVAQSPRYKIIEKRQSVAFWCNPISGHATLYWYQQILGQGPKLLIQFQNNGVVDDSQLPKDRFSAERLKGVDSTLKIQPAKLEDSAVYLCASSLVGPGGNTIYFGEGSWLTVV.

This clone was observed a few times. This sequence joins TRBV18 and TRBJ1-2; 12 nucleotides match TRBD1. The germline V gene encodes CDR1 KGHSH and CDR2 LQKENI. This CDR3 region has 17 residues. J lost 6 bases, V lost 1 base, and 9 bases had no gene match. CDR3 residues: CASSPLTGTGGSDGYTF. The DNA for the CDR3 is TGTGCCAGCTCACCACTTACCGGGACAGGGGGCTCTGATGGCTACACCTTC.

The CDR3 region has the DNA TGTGCCAGCAGTTCGGGACCTTTAGGAGCTTTCTTT. Translated: CASSSGPLGAFF. The chain employs TRBV28 and TRBJ1-1; D is perhaps TRBD1 (5 bases). The CDR3 loop spans 12 amino acids. With 4 bases removed from V and 10 bases from J, the gap between germline ends came to 13 bases. Germline V gene lookup returns CDR1 MDHEN and CDR2 SYDVKM.

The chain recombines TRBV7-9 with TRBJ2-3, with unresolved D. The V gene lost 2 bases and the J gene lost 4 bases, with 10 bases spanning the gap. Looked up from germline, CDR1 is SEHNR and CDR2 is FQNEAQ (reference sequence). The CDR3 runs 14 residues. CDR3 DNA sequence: TGTGCCAGCAGCTTATACGGGCCAGCAGATACGCAGTATTTT. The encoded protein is CASSLYGPADTQYF.

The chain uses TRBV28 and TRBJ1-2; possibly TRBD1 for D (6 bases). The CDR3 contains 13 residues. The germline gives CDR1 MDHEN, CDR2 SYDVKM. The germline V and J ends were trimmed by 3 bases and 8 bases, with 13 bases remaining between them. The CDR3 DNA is TGTGCCAGCAGTTTTGACAGGCGGCAAGGCTACACCTTC. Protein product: CASSFDRRQGYTF.